This TCR beta chain was recorded in a study of T-cell reconstitution after alpha-beta-depleted transplantation in children. V shed 10 bases and J 5 bases; nucleotides not matched to a gene: 4. This CDR3 is built from 11 residues. Germline V gene data show CDR1 as MNHEY and CDR2 as SVGAGI. Unique molecular identifiers were incorporated when the TCRbeta library was constructed. Using its own MiXCR run on the PCR reads, TCRdb lists one record per CDR3 protein. The repertoire holds about 360,000 distinct CDR3 sequences, with more than 10% as singletons. This clonotype was observed a few times. Sample: PBMCs, taken from the stem cell graft. The sequence derives from a human donor who donated a stem cell graft to a child with Fanconi anemia. The chain has TRBV6-5 and TRBJ2-5; 7 positions agree with TRBD2. The CDR3 region has the DNA TGTGCCACTAGGCGGGGGGAGACCCAGTACTTC. It specifies CATRRGETQYF.